This T cell receptor (beta chain) appears in the sequencing data of a study of shared clonotypes between healthy human individuals. The method was immunoSEQ multiplex PCR; TCRdb's version includes in-frame clones alone and lacks a portion of them. The data contain millions of clones, about 95% of them singletons. The CDR3 is made up of 15 amino acids. The clonotype comes from a man younger than 35 in good health. Sequencing input: naive CD4+ T cells sorted from blood. The sample's subset: CD45RA+ positively selected. V is TRBV21-1 and J is TRBJ2-7; the DNA was not compared with TRBD1, the D call given in the table. TRBV21-1 is a pseudogene. Written as DNA, the CDR3 is TGTGCCAGCAGCTCCCCATGGGACAGGGAGGACGAGCAGTACTTC. Translation gives CASSSPWDREDEQYF.